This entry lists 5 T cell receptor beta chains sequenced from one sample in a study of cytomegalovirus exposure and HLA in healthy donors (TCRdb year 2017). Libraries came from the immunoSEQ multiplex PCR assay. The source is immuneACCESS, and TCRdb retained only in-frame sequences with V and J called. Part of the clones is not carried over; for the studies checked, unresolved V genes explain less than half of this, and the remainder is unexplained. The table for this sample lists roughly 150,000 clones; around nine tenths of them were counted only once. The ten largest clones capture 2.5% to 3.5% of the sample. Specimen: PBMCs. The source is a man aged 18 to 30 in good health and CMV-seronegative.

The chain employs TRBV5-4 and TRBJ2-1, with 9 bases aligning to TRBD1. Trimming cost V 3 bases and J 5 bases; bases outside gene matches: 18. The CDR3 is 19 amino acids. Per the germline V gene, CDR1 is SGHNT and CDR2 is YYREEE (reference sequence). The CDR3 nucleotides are TGTGCCAGCAGCTCGATCCGGGACAGGGAGCTACGTCTCCACAATGAGCAGTTCTTC. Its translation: CASSSIRDRELRLHNEQFF.

CDR3: CASSLGGTGEQYF. Written as DNA, the CDR3 is TGTGCCAGCAGCTTAGGGGGGACAGGAGAGCAGTACTTC. The V call is TRBV7-6, the J call TRBJ2-7; 8 bases align to TRBD1. The CDR3 has 13 residues. CDR1 and CDR2 (germline): SGHVS, FNYEAQ. Trimming cost V 1 base and J 7 bases; bases outside gene matches: 3.

CDR3 sequence: CASSSTGTGEIGELFF. The CDR3 region has the DNA TGTGCCAGCAGTTCTACCGGGACAGGGGAAATCGGGGAGCTGTTTTTT. V gene TRBV6-5 combines with J gene TRBJ2-2; 10 nucleotides align to TRBD1. CDR3 size: 16 residues. With 4 bases clipped from V and 7 bases from J, the junction kept 9 bases outside the gene matches. Germline CDR1 is MNHEY and CDR2 is SVGAGI.

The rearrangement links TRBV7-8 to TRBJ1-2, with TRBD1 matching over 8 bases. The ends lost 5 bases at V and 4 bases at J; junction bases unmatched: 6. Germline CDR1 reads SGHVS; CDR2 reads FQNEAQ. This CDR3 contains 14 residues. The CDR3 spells CASSGRDRSYGYTF. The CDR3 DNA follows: TGTGCCAGCAGCGGACGGGACAGGAGCTATGGCTACACCTTC.

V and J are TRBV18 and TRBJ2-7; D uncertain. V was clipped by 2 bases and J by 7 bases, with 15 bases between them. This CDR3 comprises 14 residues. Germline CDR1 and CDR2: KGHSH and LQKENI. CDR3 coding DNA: TGTGCCAGCTCACCAAGTGCGTTCTCCGGGGAGCAGTACTTC. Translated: CASSPSAFSGEQYF.